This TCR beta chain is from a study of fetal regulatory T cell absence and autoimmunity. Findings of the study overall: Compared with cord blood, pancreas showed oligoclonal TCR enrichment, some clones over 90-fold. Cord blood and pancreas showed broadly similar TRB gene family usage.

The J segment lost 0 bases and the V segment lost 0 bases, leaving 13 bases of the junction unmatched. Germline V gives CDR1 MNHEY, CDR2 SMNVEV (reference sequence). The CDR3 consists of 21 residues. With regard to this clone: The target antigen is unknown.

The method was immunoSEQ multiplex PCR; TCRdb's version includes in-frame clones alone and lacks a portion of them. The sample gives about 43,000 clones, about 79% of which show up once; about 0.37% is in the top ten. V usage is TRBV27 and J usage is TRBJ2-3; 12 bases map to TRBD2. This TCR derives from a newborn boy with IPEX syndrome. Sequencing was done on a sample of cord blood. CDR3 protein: CASSLSRSSGGVSSSTDTQYF. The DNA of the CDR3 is TGTGCCAGCAGTTTATCCAGGTCTAGCGGGGGGGTTTCTTCTAGCACAGATACGCAGTATTTT.